This T cell receptor beta chain is drawn from a study of blood T cell repertoires in COVID-19. With V trimmed by 5 bases and J by 1 base, 11 bases remained unmatched. The CDR3 spans 17 residues. Germline assignment: CDR1 LNHDA and CDR2 SQIVND (reference sequence). The data were produced by immunoSEQ multiplex PCR, yet TCRdb's version contains in-frame clones alone and is incomplete. This sample has roughly 30,000 clones, with more than 65% found just once. The sequence was obtained from a human donor in a cohort sampled during active COVID-19. V gene TRBV19 combines with J gene TRBJ2-5; 9 bases are shared with TRBD2. Input material: peripheral blood. DNA of the CDR3: TGTGCCAGTAGTCCCTGGGGAGCGGGGGGATTCCAAGAGACCCAGTACTTC. Protein sequence: CASSPWGAGGFQETQYF.